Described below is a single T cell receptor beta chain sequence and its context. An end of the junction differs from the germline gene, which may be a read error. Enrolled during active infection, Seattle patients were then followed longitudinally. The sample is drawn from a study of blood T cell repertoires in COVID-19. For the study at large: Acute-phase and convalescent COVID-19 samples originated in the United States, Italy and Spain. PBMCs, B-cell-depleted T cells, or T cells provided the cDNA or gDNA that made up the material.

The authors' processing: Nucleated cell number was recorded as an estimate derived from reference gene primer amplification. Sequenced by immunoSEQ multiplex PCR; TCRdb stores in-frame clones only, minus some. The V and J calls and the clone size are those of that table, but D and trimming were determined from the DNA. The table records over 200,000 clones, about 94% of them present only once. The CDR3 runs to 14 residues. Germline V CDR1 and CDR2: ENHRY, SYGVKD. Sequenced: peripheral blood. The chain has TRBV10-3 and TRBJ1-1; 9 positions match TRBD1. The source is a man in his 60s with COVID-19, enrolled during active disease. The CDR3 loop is CAITEGQGNTEAFF. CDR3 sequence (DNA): TGTGCCATCACTGAGGGACAGGGGAACACTGAAGCTTTCTTT.